The T cell receptor beta chain described here comes from a study of T cells in Graves' hyperthyroidism and ophthalmopathy. Regarding the study as a whole: Most clonotypes that expanded in the thyroid above 0.001 also showed up in blood.

From RNA transcripts, TCR beta CDR3 regions were amplified. A first-round RT-PCR of the TCR CDR3 used the HTBI primer set. TCRdb ran MiXCR on the multiplex PCR reads and lists one entry per CDR3 protein. The table lists some 350,000 distinct CDR3 sequences, around 15% of them singletons. This clonotype appeared many times. No antigen is known for it. Under 3 months was the duration of disease in ophthalmopathy patients, who also had a Clinical Activity Score of at least 3 and a NOSPECS grade of at least 4. Patients having uncontrolled infection, another autoimmune disease, pregnancy or lactation were not included. The source of the PBMCs was over 8.5 ml of fresh peripheral blood. The CDR3 totals 14 residues. V lost 7 bases, J lost 6 bases, and 8 bases stayed unmatched. In germline, CDR1 is MDHEN, CDR2 SYDVKM.

The chain links TRBV28 to TRBJ2-7; 11 bases are shared with TRBD1. This clonotype was sampled from a woman in her forties with Graves' ophthalmopathy. The specimen sequenced was blood. The CDR3 DNA sequence: TGTGCCAGCACGGCTAGGACAGGGGGCCCCGAGCAGTACTTC. It codes for CASTARTGGPEQYF.